A single T cell receptor (beta chain) is shown here with its context. This clonotype has a handful of counts. Its antigen is still unknown. Base quality data are lacking; no much larger clone is found one base away. Naive CD8 T cell libraries were made from roughly 21,000 to 960,000 sorted cells using 10%, 30% or 50% of purified RNA. On a BD FACSAria II, naive CD8 T cells were FACS-sorted as CD8+CD4-CCR7+CD45RA+ and collected into RLT Plus buffer. To test detection sensitivity, Jurkat RNA equal to fewer than 13 TCR copies was added to samples of about 20,000-1,000,000 naive CD8 T cells. Enrichment of CD8 T cells was done with RosetteSep CD8+ T Cell Enrichment Cocktail plus Ficoll-Paque, and ACK red cell lysis came afterward. These data originate in a study of molecular identifiers for immune sequencing clone quantification (dated by TCRdb to 2016 to 2019). Regarding the complete study: For a replicate experiment, the RNA from either approximately 20,000 or 98,000 naive CD8 T cells was divided into five aliquots, and four of those aliquots went on to sequencing. This methods study benchmarked molecular-identifier clustering-based TCR repertoire sequencing (MIDCIRS) and TCR RNA copy counting, using CD8 T cells to do so. General study outcomes and caveats: Spiked-in Jurkat TCR RNA equal to a single cell's worth was reported to be detectable even within one million naive CD8 T cells. When barcode sub-clustering was left out, chimeric consensus sequences inflated TCR diversity, with chimeras reaching as high as 47%. Highly expanded clone sizes could be underestimated if identical TCR molecules share a barcode. Modeling estimated roughly 3.2 recovered TCR RNA copies per cell, compared with about 10 by digital PCR, which implies roughly 30% capture efficiency. The naive libraries included spiked-in Jurkat TCR RNA (around 9 copies' worth), and this Jurkat TCR RNA is not part of the donor repertoire. In CMV-specific effector cells, clones with more than 20 RNA copies accounted for over 99% of molecules, whereas in naive cells such clones accounted for under 1%.

Library preparation employed PCR. TCRdb records Illumina HiSeq 4000 as the sequencer. Bulk TCR libraries were generated as previously described, with the TCR primers listed in Table S5 used. Total RNA was purified with the Qiagen AllPrep DNA/RNA kit. Before analysis, reads from multiple sequencing runs of the same library were pooled. On the authors' methods: Reads were retained only if the reads had an exact TCR constant sequence, and the retained reads were trimmed to 150 nt and grouped according to their 12-nt molecular barcodes. Within each barcode group, reads were sub-clustered at a 15% Levenshtein threshold, and quality-weighted consensus sequences were built per RNA molecule. Non-functional sequences were excluded, and lower-count sequences lying one edit away from another sequence were also excluded. Based on fitting two negative binomial distributions, any barcode sub-cluster with under 20% of the maximum read count was discarded. In TCRdb, the public reads were trimmed at Q25 with fastp and aligned with MiXCR, with productive beta chains retained. Identical CDR3 protein sequences are pooled into one entry, listed with their most common genes and DNA. The V and J calls, along with clone size, are taken from TCRdb and not from the paper's own processing. In all, the sample holds about 510,000 distinct CDR3 sequences, and about a fifth of those were seen once. The ten largest clones add up to more than 0.8% of the sample.

Relative to germline, V is 3 bases shorter and J is 6 bases shorter, with 9 bases between their ends. Taken from the germline V gene, the CDR1 and CDR2 loops are SGDLS and YYNGEE. There are 13 amino acids in the CDR3, from cysteine to phenylalanine inclusive. Only the CDR3 DNA stays, 39 bases, in frame from base 1. The chain uses TRBV9 and TRBJ2-2, with a tentative D call of TRBD1 or TRBD2, each matching 6 bases. Source material: naive CD8+ T cells from blood, with Jurkat cell RNA spiked in. This sample's cell subset or site label indicates: FACS-sorted CD8+CD4-CCR7+CD45RA+ naive T cells. The sequence was collected from a human donor in good health. Some libraries in this study had Jurkat cell RNA spiked in. The CDR3: CASSEGEAGELFF. Here is the DNA: TGTGCCAGCAGCGAGGGGGAGGCCGGGGAGCTGTTTTTT.